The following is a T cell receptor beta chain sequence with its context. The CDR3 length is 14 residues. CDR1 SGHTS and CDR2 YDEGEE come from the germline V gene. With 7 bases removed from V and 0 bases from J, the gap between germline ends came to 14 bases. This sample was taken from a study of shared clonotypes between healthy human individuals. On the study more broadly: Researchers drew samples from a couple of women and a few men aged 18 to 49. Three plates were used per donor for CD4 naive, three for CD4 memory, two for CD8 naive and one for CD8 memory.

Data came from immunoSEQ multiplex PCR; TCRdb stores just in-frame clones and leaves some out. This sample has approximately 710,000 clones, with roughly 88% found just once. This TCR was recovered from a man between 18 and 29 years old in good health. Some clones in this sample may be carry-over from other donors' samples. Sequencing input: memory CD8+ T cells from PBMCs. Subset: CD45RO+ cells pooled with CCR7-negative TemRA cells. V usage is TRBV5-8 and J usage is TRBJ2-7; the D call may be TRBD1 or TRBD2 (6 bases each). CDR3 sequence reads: CASRVGGRSYEQYF. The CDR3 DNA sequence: TGTGCCAGCCGGGTTGGGGGGCGCTCCTACGAGCAGTACTTC.